Presented here are 10 T cell receptor beta chains from one specimen sequenced in a study of vaccination and CD4 T cells after COVID-19. TCRdb processed the PCR reads anew with MiXCR; each CDR3 protein has one entry. The profile shows about 20,000 distinct CDR3 sequences, 62% of them singletons. The sequences come from CD4+ T cells from blood, collected before SARS-CoV-2 vaccination. These receptors all stem from a human donor who had recovered from COVID-19.

This clonotype came up once. V usage is TRBV7-9 and J usage is TRBJ1-2, with D unclear. With 5 bases removed from V and 4 bases from J, the gap between germline ends came to 14 bases. The CDR3 totals 14 residues. Germline-derived CDR1 and CDR2 are SEHNR and FQNEAQ (reference sequence). The CDR3 region has the DNA TGTGCCAGCAGCCCGCGAGAGGGAAGCTATGGCTACACCTTC. This gives the protein CASSPREGSYGYTF.

This clonotype was seen more than once but under ten times. V usage is TRBV6-1 and J usage is TRBJ2-5, with D perhaps assigned TRBD1 or TRBD2 (5 bases each). The CDR3 is 16 amino acids. With 0 bases removed from V and 5 bases from J, the gap between germline ends came to 16 bases. Germline V gene data show CDR1 as MNHNS and CDR2 as SASEGT. Here the CDR3 DNA reads TGTGCCAGCAGTGAAGCGCTTCTGAGAGGGGCGGAGACCCAGTACTTC. Its protein is CASSEALLRGAETQYF.

V gene TRBV5-4 combines with J gene TRBJ2-3; D is unclear. Trimming stripped 0 bases from V and 2 bases from J, with 10 bases between. The V gene's germline CDR1 is SGHNT and CDR2 YYREEE (reference sequence). The CDR3 extends over 15 amino acids. The chain's CDR3 is CASSLGGGTTDTQYF. CDR3 sequence (DNA): TGTGCCAGCAGCTTGGGTGGCGGAACCACAGATACGCAGTATTTT.

The genes are TRBV7-9 and TRBJ1-2; D remains ambiguous. V gave up 4 bases and J gave up 1 base, with 13 bases separating them. Germline V lookup: CDR1 SEHNR, CDR2 FQNEAQ (reference sequence). The CDR3 has 15 residues. The CDR3 protein is CASSSFGRINYGYTF. CDR3 bases: TGTGCCAGCAGCTCATTCGGCCGGATTAACTATGGCTACACCTTC.

In its sample, this clonotype was seen a few times. The chain joins TRBV19 to TRBJ2-5, with D perhaps TRBD1 (6 bases). The V end lost 7 bases, the J end lost 4 bases, and 31 bases lay between the germline ends. Germline V gene sequence: CDR1 LNHDA, CDR2 SQIVND (reference sequence). This CDR3 contains 19 residues. As DNA, the CDR3 is TGTGCCAGTACCAATAAAGCCCCGGACAGCCGAACGCGGAGAGAGACCCAGTACTTC. The encoded protein is CASTNKAPDSRTRRETQYF.

This chain links TRBV2 with TRBJ1-6; the D gene is possibly TRBD1 (5 bases). CDR1 and CDR2 (germline): SNHLY, FYNNEI. This CDR3 region has 13 residues. V dropped 0 bases and J dropped 10 bases, with 7 bases sitting between them. CDR3 nucleotides: TGTGCCAGCAGTGAAGCCAGGGCCTCACCCCTCCACTTT. This gives the protein CASSEARASPLHF.

V gene TRBV24-1 combines with J gene TRBJ2-3; D is perhaps TRBD1 (5 bases). Trimming took off 4 bases at V and 0 bases at J, with 10 bases between the two ends. The CDR3 covers 15 residues. From germline, CDR1 is KGHDR and CDR2 SFDVKD. Here the CDR3 reads CATSDPTVSTDTQYF. The CDR3 DNA follows: TGTGCCACCAGTGACCCGACAGTTAGCACAGATACGCAGTATTTT.

V and J are TRBV19 and TRBJ2-7; possibly TRBD1 for D (6 bases). CDR1 and CDR2 (germline): LNHDA, SQIVND (reference sequence). The CDR3 contains 17 residues. Trimming left V 3 bases short and J 0 bases short, with 18 bases between. As DNA, the CDR3 is TGTGCCAGTAGTATGACTCGTGGGACAACGAGCTCCTACGAGCAGTACTTC. It is translated as CASSMTRGTTSSYEQYF.

The CDR3 loop reads CASRSGRRSYNEQFF. Here the CDR3 DNA reads TGTGCCAGCAGGTCAGGACGGAGGTCCTACAATGAGCAGTTCTTC. V gene TRBV12-3 or TRBV12-4 combines with J gene TRBJ2-1, with D possibly being TRBD2 (5 bases). V gave up 6 bases and J gave up 1 base, with 13 bases separating them. The CDR3 runs 15 residues.

This clonotype has a handful of counts. The rearrangement uses TRBV6-2 or TRBV6-3 and TRBJ2-5; TRBD2 agrees at 10 bases. J gave up 1 base and V 0 bases, and 2 bases lay outside the gene matches. Germline CDR1 and CDR2: MNHEY and SVGEGT. CDR3 length: 16 amino acids. The CDR3 sequence is CASSYSGLAFQETQYF. DNA for the CDR3: TGTGCCAGCAGTTACTCGGGACTAGCGTTCCAAGAGACCCAGTACTTC.